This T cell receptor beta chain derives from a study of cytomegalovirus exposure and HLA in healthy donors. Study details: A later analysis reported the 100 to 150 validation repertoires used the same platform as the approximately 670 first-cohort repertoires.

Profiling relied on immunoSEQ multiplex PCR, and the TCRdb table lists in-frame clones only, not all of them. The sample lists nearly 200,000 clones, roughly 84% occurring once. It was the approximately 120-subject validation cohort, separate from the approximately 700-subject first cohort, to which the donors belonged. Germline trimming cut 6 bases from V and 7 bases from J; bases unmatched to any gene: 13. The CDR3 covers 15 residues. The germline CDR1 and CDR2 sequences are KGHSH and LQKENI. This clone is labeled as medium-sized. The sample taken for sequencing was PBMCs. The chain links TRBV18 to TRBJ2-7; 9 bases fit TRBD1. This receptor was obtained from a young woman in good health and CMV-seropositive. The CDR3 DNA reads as TGTGCCAGCTCTCTCGGACAGGGGACGTACGTAGAGCAGTACTTC. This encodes CASSLGQGTYVEQYF.